This T cell receptor (beta chain) was recovered during a study of blood T cell repertoires in COVID-19. How the authors handled the data: Reference gene primer amplification gave nucleated cell count estimates. Method: immunoSEQ multiplex PCR; TCRdb's copy keeps in-frame clones and lacks some. For V, J and clone size, that table is used; D and trimming come from the DNA. The sample carries about 300,000 clones, nearly 90% recorded once. The CDR3 has 13 amino acids. Trimming stripped 2 bases from V and 4 bases from J, with 11 bases between. Germline V CDR1 and CDR2: GTSNPN, SVGIG (reference sequence). The receptor's source is a woman aged 50 to 60 who had been exposed to COVID-19. Input material: PBMCs or T cells enriched from blood (not recorded which). This chain connects TRBV30 to TRBJ1-2, with D perhaps matching TRBD1 (5 bases). The CDR3 region is CAWSLGPIYGYTF. The CDR3 nucleotides read TGTGCCTGGAGTTTGGGGCCGATCTATGGCTACACCTTC.